This is a list of T cell receptor beta chains from one sample in a study of cytomegalovirus exposure and HLA in healthy donors. Produced via immunoSEQ multiplex PCR; TCRdb's table is partial and in-frame only. This table holds approximately 140,000 clones, 73% found once. Material: PBMCs. Source of these receptors: a woman aged 40 to 50 in good health and CMV-seronegative. Both conserved end residues are part of each CDR3. The D gene is left open where the match is weak. Expanded clones are given a class, and other clones once, few, many or no size at all.

>NA|NA|TRBJ2-6|TRBV7-3
TGTGCCAGCAGCCGTACAGGAATCTCTGGGGCCAACGTCCTGACTTTC
CASSRTGISGANVLTF
>NA|NA|TRBJ2-1|TRBV7-9
TGTGCCAGCAGCTTAGGAGGGGGACACCCCTACAATGAGCAGTTCTTC
CASSLGGGHPYNEQFF
>NA|TRBD2|TRBJ2-3|TRBV11-2
TGTGCCAGCACCTTGGGCGGGGGGCAGTATTTT
CASTLGGGQYF
>NA|TRBD2|TRBJ2-1|TRBV6-1
TGTGCCAGCTTAAGAGGGGCGGGGGGGTACAATGAGCAGTTCTTC
CASLRGAGGYNEQFF
>NA|TRBD1|TRBJ1-3|TRBV14
TGTGCCAGCAGCCACTTCACAGGGGAAACCCTCTCTGGAAACACCATATATTTT
CASSHFTGETLSGNTIYF
>once|TRBD1|TRBJ2-1|TRBV5-1
TGCGCCAGCAGCTTGTTGGACAGGGAGTACAATGAGCAGTTCTTC
CASSLLDREYNEQFF
>NA|NA|TRBJ2-7|TRBV13
TGTGCCAGCAGCTTACAGTTTCCGGGACACTCCTACGAGCAGTACTTC
CASSLQFPGHSYEQYF
>NA|TRBD1|TRBJ1-2|TRBV6-6
TGTGCCAGCAGACGAGACAGGGATGGCTACACCTTC
CASRRDRDGYTF
>NA|TRBD1|TRBJ2-1|TRBV19
TGTGCCAGTAGTAGTCCCGGGACAGGGGTAGATGAGCAGTTCTTC
CASSSPGTGVDEQFF
>few|NA|TRBJ2-5|TRBV6-6
TGTGCCAGCAGCCCACAAGAGACCCAGTACTTC
CASSPQETQYF
>NA|NA|TRBJ1-2|TRBV4-3
TGCGCCAGCAGCCCGCGACTTACAGGGAATTCTGGCTACACCTTC
CASSPRLTGNSGYTF
>few|NA|TRBJ1-6|TRBV2
TGTGCCAGCAGTGAACGGAGCTCCTATAATTCACCCCTCCACTTT
CASSERSSYNSPLHF
>NA|TRBD1|TRBJ1-1|TRBV18
TGTGCCAGCTCACCCGACCCGTTAAGGACAGGGTCGGGCACTGAAGCTTTCTTT
CASSPDPLRTGSGTEAFF
>NA|TRBD1|TRBJ1-1|TRBV7-9
TGTGCCAGCAGCCTGGGGGTGACAGGGAGAGAAGCTTTCTTT
CASSLGVTGREAFF
>few|TRBD2|TRBJ2-2|TRBV6-4
TGTGCCAGCAGTGAGACTAGCGGGGTGGCCACCGGGGAGCTGTTTTTT
CASSETSGVATGELFF
>once|NA|TRBJ2-7|TRBV18
TGTGCCAGCTCACCGGGCGACGAGCAGTACTTC
CASSPGDEQYF
>NA|TRBD1|TRBJ2-2|TRBV6-1
TGTGCCAGCACAGACAGGGGCTCTAACACCGGGGAGCTGTTTTTT
CASTDRGSNTGELFF
>NA|TRBD1|TRBJ1-2|TRBV4-1
TGCGCCAGCAGCCAAGATTCGCGCGAGTCGACAGGGGCATATGGCTACACCTTC
CASSQDSRESTGAYGYTF
>NA|NA|TRBJ2-5|TRBV5-1
TGCGCCAGCAGCCGAGAGACAGCTCAAGAGACCCAGTACTTC
CASSRETAQETQYF
>few|NA|TRBJ2-7|TRBV6-6
TGTGCCAGCAGTTACAAGAACAGCCCCTCCTACGAGCAGTACTTC
CASSYKNSPSYEQYF
>NA|NA|TRBJ2-7|TRBV21-1
TGTGCCAGCAGCAAATCGCCAGGGGAGATATACGAGCAGTACTTC
CASSKSPGEIYEQYF
>NA|NA|TRBJ1-1|TRBV29-1
TGCAGCGTGGGACACTCGAACACTGAAGCTTTCTTT
CSVGHSNTEAFF
>few|NA|TRBJ1-1|TRBV5-1
TGCGCCAGCAGCTCTTCACGGGGGGGAGTTTCTGAAGCTTTCTTT
CASSSSRGGVSEAFF
>NA|NA|TRBJ2-3|TRBV7-3
TGTGCCAGCAGCTTAAGGGCTCGGTATACGCAGTATTTT
CASSLRARYTQYF
>NA|TRBD1|TRBJ1-4|TRBV7-9
TGTGCCAGCAGCTTAGGGACAGGGACGAGTAGCAATGAAAAACTGTTTTTT
CASSLGTGTSSNEKLFF
>NA|NA|TRBJ1-2|TRBV9
TGTGCCAGCAGCCGCTCAGGGGAAGGTGGCTACACCTTC
CASSRSGEGGYTF
>NA|TRBD1|TRBJ1-5|TRBV18
TGTGCCAGCTCACCCGGGACAGGGTCTAATCAGCCCCAGCATTTT
CASSPGTGSNQPQHF
>NA|NA|TRBJ2-7|TRBV4-1
TGCGCCAGCAGCCTCCCTGTGGCGGGGAGGAGGGACGAGCAGTACTTC
CASSLPVAGRRDEQYF
>NA|NA|TRBJ1-1|TRBV27
TGTGCCAGCAGTTCCGGGACCGAGGGGGCTGAAGCTTTCTTT
CASSSGTEGAEAFF
>NA|TRBD2|TRBJ2-1|TRBV13
TGTGCCAGCAGCGTCATGCGCGGGGGGCAGTTCTTC
CASSVMRGGQFF
>NA|TRBD2|TRBJ2-2|TRBV5-4
TGTGCCAGCAGCACGGCGGGGGGCCGGGCCGTACACACCGGGGAGCTGTTTTTT
CASSTAGGRAVHTGELFF
>NA|TRBD1|TRBJ1-5|TRBV28
TGTGCCAGCAGTAGGGACAGAAATAATCAGCCCCAGCATTTT
CASSRDRNNQPQHF
>NA|NA|TRBJ2-1|TRBV5-6
TGTGCCAGCAGCTTTGACCCCGAGGGCGAGCAGTTCTTC
CASSFDPEGEQFF
>NA|TRBD1|TRBJ2-1|TRBV7-8
TGTGCCAGCAGCCTCCGGGACAGGGCCTACAATGAGCAGTTCTTC
CASSLRDRAYNEQFF
>NA|NA|TRBJ1-4|TRBV21-1
TGTGCCAGCTTGTCAGGGGATGTATTTTATGAAAAACTGTTTTTT
CASLSGDVFYEKLFF
>once|NA|TRBJ1-2|TRBV5-1
TGCGCCAGCAGCTTGGACGGACTTAACTATGGCTACACCTTC
CASSLDGLNYGYTF
>NA|NA|TRBJ2-7|TRBV7-9
TGTGCCAGCAGCCCAGTCCACGAGCAGTACTTC
CASSPVHEQYF
>NA|NA|TRBJ2-6|TRBV12-5
TGTGCTAGTGGTTTGGTAGTAACCAGGCCCTACTCTGGGGCCAACGTCCTGACTTTC
CASGLVVTRPYSGANVLTF
>NA|NA|TRBJ1-1|TRBV7-9
TGTGCCAGCAGCTTAATGGGGGGCACTGAAGCTTTCTTT
CASSLMGGTEAFF
>NA|NA|TRBJ2-3|TRBV7-8
TGTGCCAGCAGCTTAGCCTTCGGGTCTAGCACAGATACGCAGTATTTT
CASSLAFGSSTDTQYF
>NA|NA|TRBJ1-3|TRBV2
TGTGCCAGCGAGCCGGGGTGGTCTGGAAACACCATATATTTT
CASEPGWSGNTIYF
>NA|NA|TRBJ2-6|TRBV7-9
TGTGCCAGCAGCTCAGACAGGTCGGGGGCCAACGTCCTGACTTTC
CASSSDRSGANVLTF
>NA|NA|TRBJ1-3|TRBV7-2
TGTGCCAGCACCACGGGACACCTCTCTGGAAACACCATATATTTT
CASTTGHLSGNTIYF
>NA|NA|TRBJ1-6|TRBV6-5
TGTGCCAGCAACAAAGAGGTTGGGGGGACACCCCTCCACTTT
CASNKEVGGTPLHF
>NA|NA|TRBJ1-2|TRBV5-1
TGCGCCAGCAGCTTGGACCAGACAGTAAATAACTATGGCTACACCTTC
CASSLDQTVNNYGYTF
>few|NA|TRBJ1-4|TRBV5-1
TGCGCCAGCAGCCCAACGGGTAATGAAAAACTGTTTTTT
CASSPTGNEKLFF
>NA|TRBD2|TRBJ2-3|TRBV9
TGTGCCAGCAGCGTAGGGGAGCGGGGGGAGGAAGATACGCAGTATTTT
CASSVGERGEEDTQYF
>NA|NA|TRBJ1-1|TRBV18
TGTGCCAGCTCACCACAAGGGCCCAACGAGGGGAACACTGAAGCTTTCTTT
CASSPQGPNEGNTEAFF
>NA|NA|TRBJ2-1|TRBV11-3
TGTGCCAGCAGCTTAGGGCCAGATAATGAGCAGTTCTTC
CASSLGPDNEQFF
>NA|NA|TRBJ2-6|TRBV4-2
TGTGCCAGCAGCCAGGGGGCCACTGGGGCCAACGTCCTGACTTTC
CASSQGATGANVLTF
>NA|NA|TRBJ1-1|TRBV29-1
TGCAGCGTGGGGGGTAGGATGAACACTGAAGCTTTCTTT
CSVGGRMNTEAFF
>NA|NA|TRBJ1-2|TRBV27
TGTGCCAGCAGCCAATCCGGTCGGGGCTACACCTTC
CASSQSGRGYTF
>NA|TRBD1|TRBJ1-2|TRBV29-1
TGCAGCGTTTTGGACGGGGGACAGGGGGAAGGTGGCTACACCTTC
CSVLDGGQGEGGYTF